This T cell receptor beta chain was sequenced for a study of cytomegalovirus exposure and HLA in healthy donors. Whole-study findings and limits: An assumption of roughly uniform sequencing depth across donors underlay the presence/absence analyses. In a later analysis, most CMV-associated TCR beta chains appeared HLA-restricted. In an earlier analysis, productive rearrangement rates for most beta V segments clustered near 90% or 30%.

As for this clone: What it binds is unknown.

Primers for the PCR totalled 60 Vbeta and 13 Jbeta. Produced via immunoSEQ multiplex PCR; TCRdb's table is partial and in-frame only. The table has 150,000 to 180,000 clones, around 79% seen once. Sequencing was done on a sample of PBMCs. The clonotype originates from a man aged 30 to 39 in good health and CMV-seropositive.

CDR3 bases: TGTGCCAGCAGCCCCAATCCCGGGAGCGTAGGCACAGATACGCAGTATTTT. Translated: CASSPNPGSVGTDTQYF. The chain employs TRBV7-3 and TRBJ2-3, with D perhaps matching TRBD2 (6 bases). Germline lookup yields CDR1 SGHTA and CDR2 FQGTGA. The CDR3 sequence is 17 residues long. Trimming shortened V by 5 bases and J by 1 base, and 19 bases separated the two germline ends.